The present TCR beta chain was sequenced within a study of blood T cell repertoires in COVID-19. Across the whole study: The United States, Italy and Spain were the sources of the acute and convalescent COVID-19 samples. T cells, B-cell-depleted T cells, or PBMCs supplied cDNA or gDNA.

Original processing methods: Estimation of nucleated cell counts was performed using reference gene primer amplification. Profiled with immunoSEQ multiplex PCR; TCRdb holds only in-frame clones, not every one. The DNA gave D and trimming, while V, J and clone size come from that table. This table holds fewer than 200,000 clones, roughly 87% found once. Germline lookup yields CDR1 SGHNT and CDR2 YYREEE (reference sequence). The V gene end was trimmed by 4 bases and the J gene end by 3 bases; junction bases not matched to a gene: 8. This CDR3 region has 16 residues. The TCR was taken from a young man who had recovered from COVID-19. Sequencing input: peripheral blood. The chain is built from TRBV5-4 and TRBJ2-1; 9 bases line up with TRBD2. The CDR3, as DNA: TGTGCCAGCAGCGCGGATCTAGCGGGAAGCTACAATGAGCAGTTCTTC. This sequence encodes CASSADLAGSYNEQFF.